This T cell receptor beta chain was retrieved from a study of blood T cell repertoires in COVID-19. Across the whole study: COVID-19 samples from acute and convalescent phases originated in the United States, Italy and Spain. PBMCs, B-cell-depleted T cells, or T cells were the source of the cDNA or gDNA that made up the material.

Per the study methods: For nucleated cells, counts were estimated from reference gene primer amplification. TCRdb's table, derived via immunoSEQ multiplex PCR, lists solely in-frame clones and lacks some. The DNA gave D and trimming, while V, J and clone size come from that table. The sample holds about 220,000 clones, around 80% seen once. J gave up 6 bases and V 5 bases, and 6 bases lay outside the gene matches. The germline gives CDR1 MRHNA, CDR2 SNTAGT. This CDR3 spans 14 amino acids. J is TRBJ1-2 and V is TRBV6-4; 10 bases map to TRBD1. What was sequenced was peripheral blood. This receptor was taken from a woman in her sixties or seventies with acute or convalescent COVID-19. CDR3 residues: CASSRGQGQDGYTF. Written as DNA, the CDR3 is TGTGCCAGCAGTCGGGGACAGGGGCAGGATGGCTACACCTTC.